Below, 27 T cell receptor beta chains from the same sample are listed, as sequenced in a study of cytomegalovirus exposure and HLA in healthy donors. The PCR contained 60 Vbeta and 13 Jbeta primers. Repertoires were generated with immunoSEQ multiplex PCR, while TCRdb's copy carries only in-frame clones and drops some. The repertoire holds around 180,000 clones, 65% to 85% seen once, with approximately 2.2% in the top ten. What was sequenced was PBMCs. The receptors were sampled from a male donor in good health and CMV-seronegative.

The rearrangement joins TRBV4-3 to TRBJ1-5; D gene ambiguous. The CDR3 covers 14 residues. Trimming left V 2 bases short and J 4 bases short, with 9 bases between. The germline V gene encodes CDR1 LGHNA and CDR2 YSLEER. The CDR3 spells CASSQIPGNQPQHF. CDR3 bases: TGCGCCAGCAGCCAAATACCGGGGAATCAGCCCCAGCATTTT.

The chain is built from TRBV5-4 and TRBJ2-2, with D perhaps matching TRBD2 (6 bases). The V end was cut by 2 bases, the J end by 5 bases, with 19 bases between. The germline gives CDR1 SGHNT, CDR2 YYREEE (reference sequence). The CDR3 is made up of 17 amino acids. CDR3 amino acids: CASSFSRGETGTGELFF. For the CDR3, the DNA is TGTGCCAGCAGCTTTTCCCGCGGGGAGACGGGGACCGGGGAGCTGTTTTTT.

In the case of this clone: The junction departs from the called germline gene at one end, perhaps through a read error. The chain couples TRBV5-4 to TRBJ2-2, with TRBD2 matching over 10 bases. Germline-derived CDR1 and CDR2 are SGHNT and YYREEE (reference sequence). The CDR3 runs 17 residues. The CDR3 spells CAGSRGRGLAITGELFF. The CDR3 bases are TGTGCCGGCAGCCGGGGCAGGGGACTAGCGATCACCGGGGAGCTGTTTTTT.

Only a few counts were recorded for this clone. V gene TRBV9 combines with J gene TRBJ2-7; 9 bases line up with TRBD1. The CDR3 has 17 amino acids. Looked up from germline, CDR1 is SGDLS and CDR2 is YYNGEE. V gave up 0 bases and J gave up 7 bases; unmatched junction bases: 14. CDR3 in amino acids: CASSVGPSGTGLGEQYF. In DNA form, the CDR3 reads TGTGCCAGCAGCGTAGGTCCCTCCGGGACAGGGCTTGGGGAGCAGTACTTC.

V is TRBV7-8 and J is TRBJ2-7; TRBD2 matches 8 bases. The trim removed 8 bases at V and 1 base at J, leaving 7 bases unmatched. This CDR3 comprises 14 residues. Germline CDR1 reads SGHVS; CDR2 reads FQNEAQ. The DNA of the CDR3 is TGTGCCAGCGAAAGCCTAGCGGGTTCCTACGAGCAGTACTTC. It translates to CASESLAGSYEQYF.

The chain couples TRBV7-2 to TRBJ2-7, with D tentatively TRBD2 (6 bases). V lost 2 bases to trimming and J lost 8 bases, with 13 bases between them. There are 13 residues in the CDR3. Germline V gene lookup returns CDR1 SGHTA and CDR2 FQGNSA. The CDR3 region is CASSLPSAGQQYF. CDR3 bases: TGTGCCAGCAGCTTACCTAGCGCTGGGCAGCAGTACTTC.

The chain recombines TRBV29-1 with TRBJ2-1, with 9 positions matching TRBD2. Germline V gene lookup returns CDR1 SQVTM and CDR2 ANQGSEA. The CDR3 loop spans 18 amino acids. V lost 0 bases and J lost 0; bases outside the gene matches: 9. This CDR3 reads CSVEDRSGRFSSYNEQFF. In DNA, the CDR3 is TGCAGCGTTGAAGATCGAAGCGGGAGGTTCTCCTCCTACAATGAGCAGTTCTTC.

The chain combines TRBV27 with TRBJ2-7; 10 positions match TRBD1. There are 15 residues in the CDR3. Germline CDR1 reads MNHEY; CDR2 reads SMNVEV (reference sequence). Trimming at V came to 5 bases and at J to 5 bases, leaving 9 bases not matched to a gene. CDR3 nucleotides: TGTGCCAGCAGTGCCCCGGGACAGGGGATCCACGAGCAGTACTTC. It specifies CASSAPGQGIHEQYF.

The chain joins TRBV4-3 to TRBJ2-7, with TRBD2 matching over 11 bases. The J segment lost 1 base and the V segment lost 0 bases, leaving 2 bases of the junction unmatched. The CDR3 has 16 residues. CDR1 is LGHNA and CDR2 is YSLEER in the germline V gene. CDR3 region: CASSQDRLAGSYEQYF. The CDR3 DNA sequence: TGCGCCAGCAGCCAAGATCGACTAGCGGGATCCTACGAGCAGTACTTC.

CDR3 coding DNA: TGTGCCAGCAGTCTACCACAGGGGTCTCCCATGAACACTGAAGCTTTCTTT. Protein sequence: CASSLPQGSPMNTEAFF. The chain is built from TRBV28 and TRBJ1-1; 7 nucleotides match TRBD1. This CDR3 comprises 17 residues. Germline assignment: CDR1 MDHEN and CDR2 SYDVKM. Trimming removed 5 bases from V and 0 bases from J; junction bases left unmatched: 12.

In DNA form, the CDR3 reads TGTGCCAGCAGCGGACCGACAGGGGAAGAGACCCAGTACTTC. Encoded protein: CASSGPTGEETQYF. The chain carries TRBV7-2 and TRBJ2-5, with 8 positions matching TRBD1. There are 14 residues in the CDR3. Germline-derived CDR1 and CDR2 are SGHTA and FQGNSA. The junction had 5 bases not matched to a gene; V was cut back by 5 bases and J by 3 bases. The full variable domain, with the rest looked up from reference TRBV7-2 and TRBJ2-5, is GAGVSQSPSNKVTEKGKDVELRCDPISGHTALYWYRQSLGQGLEFLIYFQGNSAPDKSGLPSDRFSAERTGGSVSTLTIQRTQQEDSAVYLCASSGPTGEETQYFGPGTRLLVL.

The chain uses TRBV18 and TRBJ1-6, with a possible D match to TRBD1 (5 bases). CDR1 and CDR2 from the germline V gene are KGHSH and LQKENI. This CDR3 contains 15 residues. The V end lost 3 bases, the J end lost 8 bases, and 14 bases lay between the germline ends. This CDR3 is CASSPRGGDDSPLHF. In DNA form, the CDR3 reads TGTGCCAGCTCACCGCGGGGAGGGGACGATTCACCCCTCCACTTT.

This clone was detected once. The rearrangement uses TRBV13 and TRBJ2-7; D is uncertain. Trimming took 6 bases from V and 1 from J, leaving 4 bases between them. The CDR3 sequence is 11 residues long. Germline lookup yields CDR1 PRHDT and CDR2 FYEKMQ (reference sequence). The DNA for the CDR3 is TGTGCCAGCAGTCAATCCTACGAGCAGTACTTC. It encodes CASSQSYEQYF.

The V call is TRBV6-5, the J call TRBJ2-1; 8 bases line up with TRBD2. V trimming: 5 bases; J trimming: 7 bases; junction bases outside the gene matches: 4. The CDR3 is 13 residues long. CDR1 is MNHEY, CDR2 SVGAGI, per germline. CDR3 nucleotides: TGTGCCAGCAGTGCGGGGGGTTCAAATGAGCAGTTCTTC. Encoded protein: CASSAGGSNEQFF.

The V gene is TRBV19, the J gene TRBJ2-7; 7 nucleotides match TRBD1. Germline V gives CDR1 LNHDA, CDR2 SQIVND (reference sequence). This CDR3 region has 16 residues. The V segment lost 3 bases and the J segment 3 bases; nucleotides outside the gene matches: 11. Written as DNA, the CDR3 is TGTGCCAGTAGTATGAGACGGACAGGAGTCCACTACGAGCAGTACTTC. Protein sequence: CASSMRRTGVHYEQYF.

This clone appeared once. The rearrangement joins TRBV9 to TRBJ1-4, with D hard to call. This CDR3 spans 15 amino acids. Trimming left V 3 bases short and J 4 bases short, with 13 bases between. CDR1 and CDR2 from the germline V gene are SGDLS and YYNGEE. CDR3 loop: CASSESAEGNEKLFF. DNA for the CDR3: TGTGCCAGCAGCGAATCGGCGGAAGGTAATGAAAAACTGTTTTTT. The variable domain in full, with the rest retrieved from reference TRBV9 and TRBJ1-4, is DSGVTQTPKHLITATGQRVTLRCSPRSGDLSVYWYQQSLDQGLQFLIQYYNGEERAKGNILERFSAQQFPDLHSELNLSSLELGDSALYFCASSESAEGNEKLFFGSGTQLSVL.

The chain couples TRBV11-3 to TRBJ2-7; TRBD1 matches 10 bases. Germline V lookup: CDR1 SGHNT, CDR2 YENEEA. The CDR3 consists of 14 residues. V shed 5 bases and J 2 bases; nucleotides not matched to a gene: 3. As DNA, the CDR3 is TGTGCCAGCAGCGGTGACAGGGGGCCCTACGAGCAGTACTTC. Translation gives CASSGDRGPYEQYF.

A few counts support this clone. The DNA of the CDR3 is TGTGCCAGCAGCCCAGGGACAAATAGCAATCAGCCCCAGCATTTT. Its protein product is CASSPGTNSNQPQHF. This rearrangement joins TRBV5-5 to TRBJ1-5, with a tentative D call TRBD1 (6 bases). Germline lookup yields CDR1 SGHKS and CDR2 YYEKEE (reference sequence). The CDR3 length is 15 residues. Deletions cut 4 bases from V and 0 bases from J, with 11 bases between.

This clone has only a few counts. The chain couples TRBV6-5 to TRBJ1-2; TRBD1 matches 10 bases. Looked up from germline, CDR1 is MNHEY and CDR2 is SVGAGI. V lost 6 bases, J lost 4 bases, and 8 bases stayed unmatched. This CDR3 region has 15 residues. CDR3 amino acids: CASRKGTGESYGYTF. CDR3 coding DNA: TGTGCCAGCAGAAAAGGGACAGGGGAGAGCTATGGCTACACCTTC.

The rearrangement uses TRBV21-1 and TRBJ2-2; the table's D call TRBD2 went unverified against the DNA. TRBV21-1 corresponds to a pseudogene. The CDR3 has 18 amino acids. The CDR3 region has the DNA TGTGCCAGCAGCAAAGCTGCCATAAACCCGAAGGCGGGCGGGGAGCTGTTTTTT. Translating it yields CASSKAAINPKAGGELFF.

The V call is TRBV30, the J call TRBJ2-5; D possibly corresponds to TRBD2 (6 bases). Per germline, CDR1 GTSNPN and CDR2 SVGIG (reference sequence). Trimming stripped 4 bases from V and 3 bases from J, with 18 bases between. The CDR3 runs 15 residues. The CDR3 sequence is CAWTPGLALKETQYF. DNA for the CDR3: TGTGCCTGGACCCCCGGGCTAGCGCTAAAAGAGACCCAGTACTTC.

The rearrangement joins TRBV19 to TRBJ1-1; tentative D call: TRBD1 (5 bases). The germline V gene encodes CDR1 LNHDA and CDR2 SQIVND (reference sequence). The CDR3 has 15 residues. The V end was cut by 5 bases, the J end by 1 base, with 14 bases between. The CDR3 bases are TGTGCCAGTAGTGCAATACAGGTACGGAACACTGAAGCTTTCTTT. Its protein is CASSAIQVRNTEAFF.

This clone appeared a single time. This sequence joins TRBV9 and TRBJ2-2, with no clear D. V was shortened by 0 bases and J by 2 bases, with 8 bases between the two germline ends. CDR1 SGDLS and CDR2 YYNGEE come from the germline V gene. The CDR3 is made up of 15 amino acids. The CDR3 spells CASSVEALNTGELFF. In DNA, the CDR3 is TGTGCCAGCAGCGTAGAAGCACTAAACACCGGGGAGCTGTTTTTT.

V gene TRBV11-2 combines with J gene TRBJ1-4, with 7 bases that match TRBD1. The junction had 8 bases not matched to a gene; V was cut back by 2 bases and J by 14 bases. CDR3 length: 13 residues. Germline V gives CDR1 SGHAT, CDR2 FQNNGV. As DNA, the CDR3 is TGTGCCAGCAGCTTAATAGGGGACAGCGGTCTGTTTTTT. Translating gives CASSLIGDSGLFF. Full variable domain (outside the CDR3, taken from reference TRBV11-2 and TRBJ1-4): EAGVAQSPRYKIIEKRQSVAFWCNPISGHATLYWYQQILGQGPKLLIQFQNNGVVDDSQLPKDRFSAERLKGVDSTLKIQPAKLEDSAVYLCASSLIGDSGLFFGSGTQLSVL.

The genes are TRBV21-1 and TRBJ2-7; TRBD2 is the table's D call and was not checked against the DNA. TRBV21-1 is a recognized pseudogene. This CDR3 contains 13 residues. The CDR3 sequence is CASSTPVSYEQYF. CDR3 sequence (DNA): TGTGCCAGCAGCACCCCGGTTTCCTACGAGCAGTACTTC.

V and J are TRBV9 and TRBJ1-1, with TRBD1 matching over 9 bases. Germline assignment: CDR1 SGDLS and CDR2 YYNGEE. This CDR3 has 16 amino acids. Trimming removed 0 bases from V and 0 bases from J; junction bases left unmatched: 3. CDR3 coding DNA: TGTGCCAGCAGCGTAGGGGACAGGGAAATGAACACTGAAGCTTTCTTT. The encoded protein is CASSVGDREMNTEAFF.

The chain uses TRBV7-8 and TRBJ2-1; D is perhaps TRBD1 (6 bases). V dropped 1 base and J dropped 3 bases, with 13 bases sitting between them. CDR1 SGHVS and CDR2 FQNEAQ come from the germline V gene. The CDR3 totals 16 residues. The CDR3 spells CASSLEQGRGYNEQFF. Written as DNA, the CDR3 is TGTGCCAGCAGCTTAGAACAGGGACGGGGCTACAATGAGCAGTTCTTC.